The rows below give T cell receptor beta chains drawn from one sample of a study of blood T cells in healthy people across ages. TCRdb re-called the 5' RACE reads with MiXCR, one entry per CDR3 protein. The sample carries around 1,000,000 distinct CDR3 sequences, 20% to 25% recorded once. These data were likewise used in another study, on T cells of mothers and their children.

The sample was blood. These receptors all come from a girl aged 2-10 years in good health. The CDR3 runs from the conserved cysteine through the conserved F or W. Fields, in order: J gene, D gene, clone size, V gene, CDR3 protein, CDR3 DNA. D genes are given only for firm matches. Expanded clones are given a class, and other clones once, few, many or no size at all.

>TRBJ2-7|.|few|TRBV29-1
CSVEGKGYEQYF
TGCAGCGTTGAGGGGAAGGGCTACGAGCAGTACTTC
>TRBJ1-1|.|.|TRBV28
CASIESGRTEAFF
TGTGCCAGCATCGAATCAGGGCGGACTGAAGCTTTCTTT
>TRBJ2-1|.|.|TRBV12-3/TRBV12-4
CASSGRNSYNEQFF
TGTGCCAGCAGCGGACGAAATTCCTACAATGAGCAGTTCTTC
>TRBJ2-7|TRBD2|.|TRBV7-2
CASSFLAGSSYEQYF
TGTGCCAGCAGCTTTCTAGCGGGGAGCTCCTACGAGCAGTACTTC
>TRBJ2-5|TRBD1|.|TRBV3-1
CASSQEDREKTQYF
TGTGCCAGCAGCCAAGAAGACAGGGAAAAGACCCAGTACTTC
>TRBJ2-7|TRBD1|.|TRBV7-9
CASSPRDRIYEQYF
TGTGCCAGCAGCCCGCGGGACAGGATCTACGAGCAGTACTTC
>TRBJ2-5|TRBD1|few|TRBV4-1
CASSRQGNQETQYF
TGCGCCAGCAGCAGACAGGGGAACCAAGAGACCCAGTACTTC
>TRBJ2-5|.|.|TRBV20-1
CSASRDSGETQYF
TGCAGTGCTAGCCGGGATAGCGGAGAGACCCAGTACTTC
>TRBJ2-7|TRBD1|.|TRBV2
CASATGESYEQYF
TGTGCCAGTGCCACAGGGGAGAGCTACGAGCAGTACTTC
>TRBJ1-5|TRBD1|.|TRBV7-8
CASSLYAQGAAMPQHF
TGTGCCAGCAGCTTATATGCACAGGGGGCAGCAATGCCCCAGCATTTT
>TRBJ2-6|TRBD2|.|TRBV10-3
CAISAPGLAGSGANVLTF
TGTGCCATCAGTGCTCCGGGACTAGCGGGCTCTGGGGCCAACGTCCTGACTTTC
>TRBJ2-7|TRBD2|few|TRBV29-1
CSVEGLGTSGREQYF
TGCAGCGTTGAAGGTTTAGGGACTAGCGGCAGAGAGCAGTACTTC
>TRBJ2-1|TRBD1|.|TRBV7-2
CASSLDRDSYNEQFF
TGTGCCAGCAGCTTGGACAGGGACTCCTACAATGAGCAGTTCTTC
>TRBJ1-1|.|few|TRBV7-2
CASISVGTEAFF
TGTGCCAGCATCTCAGTAGGGACTGAAGCTTTCTTT
>TRBJ2-1|.|.|TRBV6-5
CASSYSGKEQFF
TGTGCCAGCAGTTACTCGGGGAAGGAGCAGTTCTTC
>TRBJ2-1|TRBD2|few|TRBV12-3/TRBV12-4
CASTAGGSYNEQFF
TGTGCCAGCACCGCGGGGGGGAGTTACAATGAGCAGTTCTTC
>TRBJ2-3|.|many|TRBV12-3/TRBV12-4
CASSPGPGTDTQYF
TGTGCCAGCAGCCCCGGACCGGGCACAGATACGCAGTATTTT
>TRBJ2-1|.|.|TRBV6-2/TRBV6-3
CATFSDGGPEQFF
TGTGCCACCTTCTCGGACGGGGGCCCCGAGCAGTTCTTC
>TRBJ2-5|.|few|TRBV4-3
CAGSQDAADPRETQYF
TGCGCCGGCAGCCAAGATGCGGCGGACCCCAGGGAGACCCAGTACTTC
>TRBJ2-1|TRBD1|many|TRBV7-9
CASSYRGDEQFF
TGTGCCAGCAGCTACAGGGGCGATGAGCAGTTCTTC
>TRBJ2-4|.|few|TRBV3-1
CASSPDLAKNTQYF
TGTGCCAGCAGCCCAGATCTAGCCAAAAACACTCAGTACTTC
>TRBJ2-7|.|.|TRBV27
CASSLPGRPYEQYF
TGTGCCAGCAGTTTGCCGGGAAGGCCTTACGAGCAGTACTTC
>TRBJ2-1|.|.|TRBV20-1
CSARSVLANEQFF
TGCAGTGCGCGGAGCGTGTTGGCCAATGAGCAGTTCTTC
>TRBJ2-1|.|.|TRBV11-2
CASSPFGTHNEQFF
TGTGCCAGCAGCCCGTTCGGTACCCACAATGAGCAGTTCTTC
>TRBJ2-5|.|.|TRBV20-1
CSATMGAWLDEQVF
TGCAGTGCTACGATGGGGGCCTGGCTGGATGAGCAGGTCTTC
>TRBJ2-7|TRBD1|.|TRBV29-1
CSVEVPGQGYEQYF
TGCAGCGTTGAAGTCCCGGGACAGGGATACGAGCAGTACTTC
>TRBJ2-3|TRBD2|many|TRBV7-6
CASSAASGMVTDTQYF
TGTGCCAGCAGCGCGGCTAGCGGGATGGTGACAGATACGCAGTATTTT
>TRBJ1-4|.|few|TRBV12-3/TRBV12-4
CASSFWREKLFF
TGTGCCAGCAGTTTCTGGCGAGAAAAACTGTTTTTT
>TRBJ2-5|.|.|TRBV4-2
CASSQVSSEETQYF
TGTGCCAGCAGCCAAGTTAGTTCCGAAGAGACCCAGTACTTC
>TRBJ1-2|.|.|TRBV12-3/TRBV12-4
CASSPSDIVAIGYTF
TGTGCCAGCAGTCCCTCCGACATCGTCGCGATCGGCTACACCTTC
>TRBJ2-2|.|few|TRBV10-3
CAISESGDSGELFF
TGTGCCATCAGTGAGTCCGGGGATTCCGGGGAGCTGTTTTTT
>TRBJ2-1|.|few|TRBV15
CATSLGIEQFF
TGTGCCACCAGCCTCGGAATTGAGCAGTTCTTC
>TRBJ2-7|.|few|TRBV3-1
CASSQVVGGHEQYF
TGTGCCAGCAGCCAAGTAGTAGGAGGCCACGAGCAGTACTTC
>TRBJ2-1|.|.|TRBV28
CASSLELVGTEQFF
TGTGCCAGCAGTTTGGAACTAGTTGGGACCGAGCAGTTCTTC